Reported below is one TCR beta chain. Its antigen is currently unknown. TCRdb re-derived calls from the 5' RACE reads in MiXCR, one entry per CDR3 protein. The data show around 150,000 distinct CDR3 sequences, approximately 20% seen once. This entry is derived from a study of CD8 T cells in ankylosing spondylitis. Germline CDR1 is DFQATT and CDR2 is SNEGSKA (reference sequence). This CDR3 is 14 amino acids long. Trimming took 1 base from V and 2 from J, leaving 11 bases between them. Study findings and constraints: In ankylosing spondylitis patients, matched synovial fluid reportedly showed significant enrichment of disease-linked clones. CD8+ disease-linked clones were present at relatively low frequencies in blood.

The V call is TRBV20-1, the J call TRBJ1-2, with D possibly TRBD1 on 6 matching bases. The sequenced material came from blood, either unsorted or a sorted T cell fraction (not recorded which). The TCR originated in a male donor with ankylosing spondylitis or in good health (not recorded which). CDR3 sequence reads: CSARGAGTNYGYTF. In DNA, the CDR3 is TGCAGTGCTAGAGGGGCAGGGACAAACTATGGCTACACCTTC.